A single T cell receptor beta chain is shown here with its context. This record comes from a study of cytomegalovirus exposure and HLA in healthy donors. Germline loops: CDR1 SGHRS, CDR2 YFSETQ. The V end was cut by 0 bases, the J end by 2 bases, with 18 bases between. The CDR3 has 18 residues. A multiplex PCR was run with 60 Vbeta primers and 13 Jbeta primers. Generated by immunoSEQ multiplex PCR, the TCRdb table keeps only in-frame clones and is missing some. This sample carries more than 95,000 clones, around 80% of them seen once, and the ten largest clones take 1.9%. The clonotype originates from a man aged 50 to 60 in good health and CMV-seronegative. The chain links TRBV5-1 to TRBJ1-5; tentatively, D is TRBD1 (5 bases). Sequencing was performed on PBMCs. In nucleotides, the CDR3 is TGCGCCAGCAGCTTGGCCTCGGGGACTCAGGTGGGCAATCAGCCCCAGCATTTT. The encoded protein is CASSLASGTQVGNQPQHF.